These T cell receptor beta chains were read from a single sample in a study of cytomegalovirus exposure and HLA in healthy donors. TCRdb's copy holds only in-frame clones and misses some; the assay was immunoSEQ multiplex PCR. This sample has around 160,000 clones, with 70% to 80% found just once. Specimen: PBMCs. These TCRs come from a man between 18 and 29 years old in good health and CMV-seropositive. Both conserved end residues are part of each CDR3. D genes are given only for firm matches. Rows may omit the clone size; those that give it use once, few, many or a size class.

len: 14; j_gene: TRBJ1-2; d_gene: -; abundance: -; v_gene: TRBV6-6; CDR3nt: TGTGCCAGCAGCGATGTGGGACTCAATTATGGCTACACCTTC; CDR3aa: CASSDVGLNYGYTF
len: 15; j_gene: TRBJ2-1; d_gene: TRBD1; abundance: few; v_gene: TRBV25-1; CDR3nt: TGTGCCAGCAGTGTCCCGGGACAGATATACAATGAGCAGTTCTTC; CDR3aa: CASSVPGQIYNEQFF
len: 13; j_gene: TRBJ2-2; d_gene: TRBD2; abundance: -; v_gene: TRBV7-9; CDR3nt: TGTGCCAGCAGCTTAGCGCGGGGGAATGGGCTGTTTTTT; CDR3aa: CASSLARGNGLFF
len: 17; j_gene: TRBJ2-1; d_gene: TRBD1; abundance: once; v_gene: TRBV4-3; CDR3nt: TGCGCCAGCAGCCCGAATTCCGGGACAGGGTATTACAATGAGCAGTTCTTC; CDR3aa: CASSPNSGTGYYNEQFF
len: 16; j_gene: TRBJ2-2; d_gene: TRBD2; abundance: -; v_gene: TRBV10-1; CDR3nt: TGCGCCAGCAGTGATCTAGCGGGACTTTCCACCGGGGAGCTGTTTTTT; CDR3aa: CASSDLAGLSTGELFF
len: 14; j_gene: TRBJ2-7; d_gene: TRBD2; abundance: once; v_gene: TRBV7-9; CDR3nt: TGTGCCAGCAGCTCCGGGACGGGAGGCTACGAGCAGTACTTC; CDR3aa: CASSSGTGGYEQYF
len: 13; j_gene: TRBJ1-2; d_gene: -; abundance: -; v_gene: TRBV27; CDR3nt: TGTGCCAGCAAAAGCCCAGGGTTTGGCGGCTACACCTTC; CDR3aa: CASKSPGFGGYTF
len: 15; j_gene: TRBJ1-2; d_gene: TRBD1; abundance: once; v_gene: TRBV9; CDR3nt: TGTGCCAGCAGCGCGCAACAGGGGATGGTCTATGGCTACACCTTC; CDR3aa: CASSAQQGMVYGYTF
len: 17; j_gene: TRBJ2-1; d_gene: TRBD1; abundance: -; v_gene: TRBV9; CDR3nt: TGTGCCAGCAGCGTAGACGTTCCTGGGACAGGCGGCAATGAGCAGTTCTTC; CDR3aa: CASSVDVPGTGGNEQFF
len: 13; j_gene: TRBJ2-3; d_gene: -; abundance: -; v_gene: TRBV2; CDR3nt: TGTGCCAGCAGTGATACCCGCGCAGATACGCAGTATTTT; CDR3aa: CASSDTRADTQYF
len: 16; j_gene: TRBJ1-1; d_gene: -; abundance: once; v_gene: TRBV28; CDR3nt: TGTGCCAGCGGAATACAGACCCTCGGTGGAAAAGAGTCGGCTTTCTTT; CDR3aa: CASGIQTLGGKESAFF
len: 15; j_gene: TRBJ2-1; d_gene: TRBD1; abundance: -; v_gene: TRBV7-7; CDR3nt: TGTGCCAGCAGCTTAGAGGGACAGGGAGGGGGTGAGCAGTTCTTC; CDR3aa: CASSLEGQGGGEQFF
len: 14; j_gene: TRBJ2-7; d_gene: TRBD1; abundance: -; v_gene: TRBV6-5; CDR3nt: TGTGCCAGCAGTCTAAACAGGGGAGTAGGCGAGCAGTACTTC; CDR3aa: CASSLNRGVGEQYF
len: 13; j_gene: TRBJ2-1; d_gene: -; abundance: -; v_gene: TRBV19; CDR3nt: TGTGCCAGTCGAGCGAGCTCCTACAATGAGCAGTTCTTC; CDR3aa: CASRASSYNEQFF
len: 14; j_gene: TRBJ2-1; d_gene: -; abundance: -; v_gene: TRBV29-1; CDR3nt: TGCAGCGTTGGCTCCAGGGGATATCGCAATGAGCAGTTCTTC; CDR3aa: CSVGSRGYRNEQFF
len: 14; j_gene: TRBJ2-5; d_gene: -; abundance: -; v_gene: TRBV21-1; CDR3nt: TGTGCCAGCAGCAAGGGACACAAGCAAGAGACCCAGTACTTC; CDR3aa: CASSKGHKQETQYF
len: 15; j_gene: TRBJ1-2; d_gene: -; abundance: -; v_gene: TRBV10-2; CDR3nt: TGCGCCAGCAGTGAGTCGCAGGTGGATAGCTATGGCTACACCTTC; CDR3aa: CASSESQVDSYGYTF
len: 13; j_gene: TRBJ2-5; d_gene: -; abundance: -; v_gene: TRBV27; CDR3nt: TGTGCCAGCAGTTTATCGTCAGGGGAGACCCAGTACTTC; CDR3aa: CASSLSSGETQYF
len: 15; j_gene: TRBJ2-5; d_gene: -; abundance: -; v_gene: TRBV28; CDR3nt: TGTGCCAGCAGTTATTACGGACACCCTCGGGAGACCCAGTACTTC; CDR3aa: CASSYYGHPRETQYF
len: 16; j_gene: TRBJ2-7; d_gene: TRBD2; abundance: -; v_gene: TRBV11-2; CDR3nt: TGTGCCAGCAGCTTAGTGGAAGCGGGGGTTTGGGGCGAGCAGTACTTC; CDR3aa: CASSLVEAGVWGEQYF
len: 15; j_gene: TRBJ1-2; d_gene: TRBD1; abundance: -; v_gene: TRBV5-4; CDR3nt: TGTGCCAGCAGCTCAAAACCGGACAGGGCTCGCGGCTACACCTTC; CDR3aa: CASSSKPDRARGYTF
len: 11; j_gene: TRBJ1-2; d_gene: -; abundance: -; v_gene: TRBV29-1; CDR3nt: TGCAGCGTCGCTGATGGAGAGGGCTACACCTTC; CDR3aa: CSVADGEGYTF
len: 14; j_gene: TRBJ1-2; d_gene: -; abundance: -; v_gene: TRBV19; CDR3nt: TGTGCCAGTAGTATAGGGCCATCTAACTATGGCTACACCTTC; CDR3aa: CASSIGPSNYGYTF
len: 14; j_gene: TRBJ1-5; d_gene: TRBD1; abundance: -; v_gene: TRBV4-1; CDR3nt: TGCGCCAGCAGCCTTCAGGGGGCCTCTCAGCCCCAGCATTTT; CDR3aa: CASSLQGASQPQHF
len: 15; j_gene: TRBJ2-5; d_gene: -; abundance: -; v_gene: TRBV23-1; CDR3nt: TGCGCCAGCAGTCCGCGGACAGCTCACCAAGAGACCCAGTACTTC; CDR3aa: CASSPRTAHQETQYF
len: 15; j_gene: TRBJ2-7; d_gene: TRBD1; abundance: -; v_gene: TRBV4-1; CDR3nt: TGCGCCAGCAGCCTAGCAAAAACAGGGGGCGTCGAGCAGTACTTC; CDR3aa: CASSLAKTGGVEQYF
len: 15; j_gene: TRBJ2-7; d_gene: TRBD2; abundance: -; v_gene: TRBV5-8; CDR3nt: TGTGCCGCGCCGGCCGGACTAGCGGGACACAACGAGCAGTACTTC; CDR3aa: CAAPAGLAGHNEQYF
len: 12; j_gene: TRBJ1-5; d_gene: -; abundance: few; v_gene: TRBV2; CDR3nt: TGTGCCAGCAGTGAAGGGCGGGAGCCCCAGCATTTT; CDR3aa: CASSEGREPQHF
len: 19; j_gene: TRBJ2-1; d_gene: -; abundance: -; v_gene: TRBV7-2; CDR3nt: TGTGCCAGCAGGACAGGGGGCGCAAGAGCGGGAGGGCCTCTCCTTGAGCAGTTCTTC; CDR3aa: CASRTGGARAGGPLLEQFF
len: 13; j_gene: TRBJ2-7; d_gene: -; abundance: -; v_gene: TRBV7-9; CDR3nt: TGTGCCAGCAGTCCCCCCGCGGGCCACGAGCAGTACTTC; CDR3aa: CASSPPAGHEQYF
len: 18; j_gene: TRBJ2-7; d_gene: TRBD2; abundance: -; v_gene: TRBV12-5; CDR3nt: TGTGCTAGTGGTTTGGTAAAGCCCCGCGGGGAGGGAGGCTACGAGCAGTACTTC; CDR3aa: CASGLVKPRGEGGYEQYF
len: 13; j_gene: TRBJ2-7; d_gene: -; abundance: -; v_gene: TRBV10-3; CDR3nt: TGTGCCATCAGCTCTTTGGAGTCCTACGAGCAGTACTTC; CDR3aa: CAISSLESYEQYF
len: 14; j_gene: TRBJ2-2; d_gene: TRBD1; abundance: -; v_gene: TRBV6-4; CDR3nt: TGTGCCAGCAGCGCACAGGGGGACACCGGGGAGCTGTTTTTT; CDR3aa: CASSAQGDTGELFF
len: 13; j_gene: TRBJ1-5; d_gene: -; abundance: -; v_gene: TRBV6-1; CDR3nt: TGTGCCAGCAGTGAACTCGGGGGGCAGCCCCAGCATTTT; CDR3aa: CASSELGGQPQHF
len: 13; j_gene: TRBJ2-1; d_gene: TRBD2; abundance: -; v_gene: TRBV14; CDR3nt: TGTGCCAGCCGTCGCCGGGGGGACAATGAGCAGTTCTTC; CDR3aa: CASRRRGDNEQFF
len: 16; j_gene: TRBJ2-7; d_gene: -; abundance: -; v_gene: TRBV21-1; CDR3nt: TGTGCCAGCACCCAAATCGTAACAGTCAGAACCTACGAGCAGTACTTC; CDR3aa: CASTQIVTVRTYEQYF
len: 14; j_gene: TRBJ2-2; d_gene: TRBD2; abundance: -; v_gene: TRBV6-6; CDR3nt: TGTGCCAGCAGTTACGGAGCGGGGGTAGCGGAGCTGTTTTTT; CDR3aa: CASSYGAGVAELFF
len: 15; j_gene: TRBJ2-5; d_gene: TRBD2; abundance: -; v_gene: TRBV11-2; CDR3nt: TGTGCCAGCAGCGCCCCGGGACTAGATCACGAGACCCAGTACTTC; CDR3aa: CASSAPGLDHETQYF
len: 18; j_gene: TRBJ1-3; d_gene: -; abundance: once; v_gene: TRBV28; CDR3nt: TGTGCCAGCAGCCGGAGTGGGGCGGACGTTTCCTCTGGAAACACCATATATTTT; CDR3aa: CASSRSGADVSSGNTIYF
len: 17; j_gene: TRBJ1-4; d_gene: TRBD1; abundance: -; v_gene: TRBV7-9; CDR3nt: TGTGCCAGCAGCTTAGAACGGCGACAGGGGCTTAATGAAAAACTGTTTTTT; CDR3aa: CASSLERRQGLNEKLFF
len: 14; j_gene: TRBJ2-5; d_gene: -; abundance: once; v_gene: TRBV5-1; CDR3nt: TGCGCCAGCAGCGGGGCAAGCGGGCGAGAGACCCAGTACTTC; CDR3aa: CASSGASGRETQYF
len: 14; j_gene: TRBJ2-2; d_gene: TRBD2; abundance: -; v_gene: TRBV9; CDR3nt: TGTGCCAGCACAAGGGGAGGGATAACCGGGGAGCTGTTTTTT; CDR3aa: CASTRGGITGELFF
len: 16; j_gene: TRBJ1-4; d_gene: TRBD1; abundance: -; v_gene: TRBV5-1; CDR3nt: TGCGCCAGCAGGTGGGGACAGACACCAACTAATGAAAAACTGTTTTTT; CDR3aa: CASRWGQTPTNEKLFF
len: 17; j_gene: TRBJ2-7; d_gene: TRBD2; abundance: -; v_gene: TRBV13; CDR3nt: TGTGCCAGCAGCGCCAGATTCGGGACTAGCGGATCCTACGAGCAGTACTTC; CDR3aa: CASSARFGTSGSYEQYF
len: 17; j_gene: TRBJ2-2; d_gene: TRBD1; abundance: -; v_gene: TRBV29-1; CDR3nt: TGCAGCGTTGAGGGGACAGGGTCCTTCGCGAACACCGGGGAGCTGTTTTTT; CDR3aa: CSVEGTGSFANTGELFF
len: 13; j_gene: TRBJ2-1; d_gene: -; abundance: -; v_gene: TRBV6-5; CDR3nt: TGTGCCAGCGGACTCGAAGGGCCCAATGAGCAGTTCTTC; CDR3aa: CASGLEGPNEQFF
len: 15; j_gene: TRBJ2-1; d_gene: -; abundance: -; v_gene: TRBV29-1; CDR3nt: TGCAGCGTTGTGGTACAGTTAAGCTCCTACAATGAGCAGTTCTTC; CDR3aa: CSVVVQLSSYNEQFF
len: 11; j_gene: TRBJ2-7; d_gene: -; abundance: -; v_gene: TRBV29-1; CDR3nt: TGCAGCGTTGAAGATCGGGGGGAGCAGTACTTC; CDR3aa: CSVEDRGEQYF
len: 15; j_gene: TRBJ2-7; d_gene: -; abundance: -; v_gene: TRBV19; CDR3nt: TGTGCCAGTAGTATTACGGGGGAGAGTTCCTACGAGCAGTACTTC; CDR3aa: CASSITGESSYEQYF
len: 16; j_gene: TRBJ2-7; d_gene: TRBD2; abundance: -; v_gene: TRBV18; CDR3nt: TGTGCCAGCTCACCGCTTACTAGCGGGAGCTCCTACGAGCAGTACTTC; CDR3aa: CASSPLTSGSSYEQYF
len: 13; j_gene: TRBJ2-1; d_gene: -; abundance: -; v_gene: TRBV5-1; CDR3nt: TGCGCCAGCAGCTCGAGGCGTGACAGCCTGGGGTTCTTC; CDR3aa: CASSSRRDSLGFF